The clone carrying this TCR beta chain was picked up many times. The sample belongs to a study of human T cells and chemical hapten exposure. Regarding time point: pre-sensitization, week 0. Documented treatment: therapeutic diphenylcyclopropenone sensitization with weekly scalp DPC. V lost 5 bases and J 9 bases, leaving 18 bases between the germline ends. CDR1 and CDR2 from the germline V gene are SGHVS and FNYEAQ. The CDR3 is 14 amino acids. TCRdb re-analysed the RACE reads in MiXCR, keeping a single row per CDR3 protein. Counted here are roughly 380,000 distinct CDR3 sequences, 5.1% occurring once; the ten biggest clones make up 2.5% to 3%.

The gene calls are TRBV7-6 and TRBJ2-3; a possible D gene is TRBD2 (6 bases). The receptor was derived from a woman in her 50s with alopecia areata. Some clones in this sample may be carry-over from other donors' samples. Here the sequenced sample was whole blood, taken in connection with sensitization to the hapten diphenylcyclopropenone (DPC). This chain's CDR3 is CASSPGLSTGTQYF. DNA of the CDR3: TGTGCCAGCAGCCCCGGACTATCCACGGGAACGCAGTATTTT.